This T cell receptor beta chain was captured in a study of T-cell memory formation after mild COVID-19. TCRdb re-analysed the 5' RACE reads in MiXCR, keeping a single row per CDR3 protein. The sample consists of over 120,000 distinct CDR3 sequences, about 19% of them appearing once. CDR1 is SNHLY, CDR2 FYNNEI, per germline. Trimming at V came to 7 bases and at J to 7 bases, leaving 9 bases not matched to a gene. The CDR3 has 15 residues. This clonotype was seen only a few times. V is TRBV2 and J is TRBJ2-1; 11 nucleotides agree with TRBD2. This TCR derives from an adult woman who had mild COVID-19 (a few samples of this study predate the infection). Cell type and time point are not known. The sample taken for sequencing was PBMCs or a T cell subset sorted from them (not recorded which). In DNA, the CDR3 is TGTGCCAGCATCGTACTAGCGGGAGTAAGTAATGAGCAGTTCTTC. Translating gives CASIVLAGVSNEQFF.